A single T cell receptor beta chain is shown here with its context. Its target antigen remains unknown. Base qualities are not provided; no much larger clone lies one nucleotide away. The CDR3 measures 17 amino acids from cysteine to phenylalanine. Kept here is only the CDR3 DNA, which spans 51 bases and is read in frame from base 1. V trim: 2 bases; J trim: 6 bases; unmatched bases: 8. The germline V gene yields SGHTA for CDR1 and FQGNSA for CDR2. This sample is drawn from a study of beta chain features in type 1 diabetes (dated by TCRdb to between 2017 and 2018). For the wider study: Mean age, gender distribution, total cell number and subset yield did not differ between patients and healthy donors. A total of approximately 100,000,000 sorted cells were examined across all samples, and the number of cells per subset was strongly correlated with RNA yield. The study compared TCRB repertoires of sorted circulating CD4+ T cell subsets between recently diagnosed type 1 diabetes patients and matched healthy donors. Regulatory and stem cell-like memory subsets were obtained from only 8 patients and roughly 8 healthy donors, while naive and central memory subsets were obtained from all 30 or so donors.

Study-wide conclusions, independent of this receptor: Fewer insertions and more nucleotide deletions at VDJ recombination sites were observed in patients with type 1 diabetes, implying thymic rearrangement abnormalities. Because cDNA rather than genomic DNA was sequenced, highly expressing activated cells could have been over-represented, although no difference in activation and CD3 levels was found between groups. Type 1 diabetes patients showed a moderate but significant shortening of TCRB CDR3 length in all four CD4+ subsets. Naive, central memory and regulatory TCRB repertoires appeared to be more alike among patients than among healthy donors. Shorter templates might be favored by PCR, yet because patient and control samples were amplified and corrected together, any such skew would affect both groups equally. Because the HLA sub-analyses included only small numbers of individuals, any influence of HLA type on TCRB rearrangement was left unresolved.

The High Capacity cDNA Reverse Transcription Kit was used to reverse transcribe all of the isolated RNA, meaning that expressed TCRB transcripts were what got sequenced. Naive, central memory and regulatory T cell samples underwent deep immunoSEQ sequencing, averaging about 3.5 million total reads per sample. Sorted cells were lysed in RLT buffer, and RNA was extracted using DNase-treated RNeasy Micro or Mini kits according to cell number. Each cell subset was processed on its own to prevent cross-contamination, while patient and healthy donor samples were processed together. The immunoSEQ multiplex PCR was used to amplify TCRB sequences from cDNA, yielding 87-bp fragments that span the CDR3 region. Sequencing of the amplicons was performed on the Illumina HiSeq platform. Per the original workflow: Synthetic template baselines were used to correct PCR bias computationally, reads within Hamming distance 2 were collapsed together, and singletons that could not be merged were discarded. Reads were aligned to IMGT to assign V, D and J genes, CDR3 length, and insertions or deletions at six rearrangement sites. Within each subset, clonotype counts were normalized to the number of sorted cells before true diversity and Gini coefficients were calculated with the tcR R package. Repertoire sharing was quantified using the overlap coefficient calculated on TCRB nucleotide sequences. TCRdb carries this immuneACCESS record with in-frame sequences only. Its versions omit some clonotypes, under half of them owing to an unresolved V gene in the studies checked, with the rest unexplained. V, J and clone size were drawn from that table, and D and trimming were deduced from the DNA. The sample records 300,000 or so clones, 8% of which are singletons. Of the sample, around 0.45% is held by the ten largest clones.

From each donor, a single peripheral blood sample of approximately 110 mL on average was drawn into heparinised tubes. A BD FACSAria II and a panel including CD45RO, CCR7, CD25, CD127, CD95 and CD27 were used to sort naive, central memory, regulatory and stem cell-like memory CD4+ T cells. Purity was above 95% for every sorted population. PBMCs were isolated immediately by Lymphoprep density gradient centrifugation and stained directly without culture. To minimize batch effects, samples were stained and sorted in pairs, one healthy donor with one patient per experiment. The chain joins TRBV7-2 to TRBJ2-7; 15 middle bases align to TRBD2. Sequences were obtained from central memory CD4+ T cells from blood. The sequence was obtained from a woman between 18 and 30 years old in good health. CDR3 protein: CASSLLGGTSGRSEQYF. The sequence in DNA is TGTGCCAGCAGCTTATTGGGAGGGACTAGCGGGAGGAGCGAGCAGTACTTC.